This T cell receptor beta chain was identified in a study of cytomegalovirus exposure and HLA in healthy donors. Study context: Unique TCRs numbering roughly 80 million, obtained from HLA-typed donors, made up an early data release.

A few counts support this clone. Trimming shortened V by 0 bases and J by 1 base, and 12 bases separated the two germline ends. The CDR3 is 16 residues long. The germline CDR1 and CDR2 sequences are MNHNY and SVGAGI (reference sequence). PCR used 60 Vbeta primers and 13 Jbeta primers. Sequenced by immunoSEQ multiplex PCR; TCRdb stores in-frame clones only, minus some. The repertoire has over 120,000 clones, 70% to 85% of them found once; the top ten carry roughly 10%. The sample was PBMCs. The TCR comes from a woman in her sixties or seventies in good health and CMV-seropositive. The rearrangement joins TRBV6-6 to TRBJ2-5; D may be TRBD2 (6 bases). The CDR3 protein is CASSYSNRDFQETQYF. As DNA, the CDR3 is TGTGCCAGCAGTTACTCGAACCGGGACTTCCAAGAGACCCAGTACTTC.